This T cell receptor (beta chain) was documented in a study of technical replicates of blood from several donors. With 6 bases removed from V and 9 bases from J, the gap between germline ends came to 12 bases. The CDR3 totals 12 residues. Germline V gene sequence: CDR1 SEHNR, CDR2 FQNEAQ (reference sequence). Sequenced by immunoSEQ multiplex PCR; TCRdb stores in-frame clones only, minus some. The sample lists about 14,000 clones, approximately 80% occurring once. Specimen: PBMCs. The chain joins TRBV7-9 to TRBJ2-1; TRBD2 might be the D (6 bases). The clonotype comes from a human donor in good health. CDR3 coding DNA: TGTGCCAGCAGTAGGGGACTCGCTGAGCAGTTCTTC. Translation gives CASSRGLAEQFF.